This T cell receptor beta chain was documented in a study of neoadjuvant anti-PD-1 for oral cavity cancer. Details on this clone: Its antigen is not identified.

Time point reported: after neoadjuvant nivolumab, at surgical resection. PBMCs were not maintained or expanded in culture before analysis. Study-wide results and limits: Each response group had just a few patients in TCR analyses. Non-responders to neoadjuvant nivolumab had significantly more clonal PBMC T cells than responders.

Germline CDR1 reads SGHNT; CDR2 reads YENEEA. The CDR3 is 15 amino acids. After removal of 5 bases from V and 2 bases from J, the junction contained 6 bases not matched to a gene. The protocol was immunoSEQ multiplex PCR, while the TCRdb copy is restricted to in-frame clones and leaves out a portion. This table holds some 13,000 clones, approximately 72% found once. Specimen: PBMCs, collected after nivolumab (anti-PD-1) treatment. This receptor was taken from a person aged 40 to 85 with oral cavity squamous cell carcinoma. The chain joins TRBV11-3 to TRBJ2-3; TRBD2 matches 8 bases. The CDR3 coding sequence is TGTGCCAGCAGCCCAAGCGGGAGTCCCACAGATACGCAGTATTTT. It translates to CASSPSGSPTDTQYF.